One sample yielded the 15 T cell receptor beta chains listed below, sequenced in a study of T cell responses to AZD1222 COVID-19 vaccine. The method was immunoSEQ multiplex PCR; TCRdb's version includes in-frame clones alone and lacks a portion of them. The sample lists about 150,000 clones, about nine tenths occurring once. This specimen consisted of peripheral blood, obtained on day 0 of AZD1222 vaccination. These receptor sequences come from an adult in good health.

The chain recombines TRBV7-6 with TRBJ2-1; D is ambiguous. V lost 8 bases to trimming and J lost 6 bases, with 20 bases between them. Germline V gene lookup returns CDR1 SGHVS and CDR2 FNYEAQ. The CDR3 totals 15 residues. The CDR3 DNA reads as TGTGCCAGCGCTCCCGGAGAATTAAGGGTCAATGAGCAGTTCTTC. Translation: CASAPGELRVNEQFF.

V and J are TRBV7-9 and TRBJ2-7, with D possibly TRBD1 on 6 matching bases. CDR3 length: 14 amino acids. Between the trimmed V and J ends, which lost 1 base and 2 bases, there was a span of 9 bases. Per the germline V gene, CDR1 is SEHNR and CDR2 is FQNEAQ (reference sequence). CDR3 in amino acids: CASSLGGQPYEQYF. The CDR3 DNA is TGTGCCAGCAGCTTAGGGGGACAACCCTACGAGCAGTACTTC.

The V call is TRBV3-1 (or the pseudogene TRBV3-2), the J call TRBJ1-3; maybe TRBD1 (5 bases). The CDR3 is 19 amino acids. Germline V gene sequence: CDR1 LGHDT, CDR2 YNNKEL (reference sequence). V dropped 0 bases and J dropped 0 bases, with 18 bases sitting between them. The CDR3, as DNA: TGTGCCAGCAGCCAAGAATGGGACCTCGCCGCCCTCTCTGGAAACACCATATATTTT. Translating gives CASSQEWDLAALSGNTIYF.

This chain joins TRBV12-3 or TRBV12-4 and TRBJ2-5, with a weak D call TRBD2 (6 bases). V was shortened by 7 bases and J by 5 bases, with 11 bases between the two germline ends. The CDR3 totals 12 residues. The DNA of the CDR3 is TGTGCCAGCACGGGGACTCACGAGACCCAGTACTTC. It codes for CASTGTHETQYF.

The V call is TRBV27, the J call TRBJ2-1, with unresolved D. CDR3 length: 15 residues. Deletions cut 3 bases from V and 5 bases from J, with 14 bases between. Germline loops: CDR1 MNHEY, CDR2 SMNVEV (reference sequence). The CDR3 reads CASSFGQYSHNEQFF. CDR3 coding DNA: TGTGCCAGCAGTTTTGGGCAGTACAGTCACAATGAGCAGTTCTTC.

Written as DNA, the CDR3 is TGTGCCAGCAGCCCGGGACACCATAATGAAAAACTGTTTTTT. Its protein is CASSPGHHNEKLFF. This chain joins TRBV7-8 and TRBJ1-4, with TRBD1 as a possible D gene (6 bases). The V gene's germline CDR1 is SGHVS and CDR2 FQNEAQ. The V and J ends lost 5 bases and 4 bases respectively, with 11 bases between them. The CDR3 covers 14 residues.

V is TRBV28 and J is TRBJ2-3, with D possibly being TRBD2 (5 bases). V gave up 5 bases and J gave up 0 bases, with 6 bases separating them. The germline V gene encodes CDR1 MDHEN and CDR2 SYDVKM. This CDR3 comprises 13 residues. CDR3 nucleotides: TGTGCCAGCAGTAGCGGTAGCACAGATACGCAGTATTTT. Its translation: CASSSGSTDTQYF.

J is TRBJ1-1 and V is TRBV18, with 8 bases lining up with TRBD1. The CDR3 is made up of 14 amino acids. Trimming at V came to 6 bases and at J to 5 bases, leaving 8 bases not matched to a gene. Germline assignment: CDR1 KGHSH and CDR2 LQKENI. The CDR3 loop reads CASSLDRAGTEAFF. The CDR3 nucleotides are TGTGCCAGCTCCTTGGACAGGGCGGGAACTGAAGCTTTCTTT.

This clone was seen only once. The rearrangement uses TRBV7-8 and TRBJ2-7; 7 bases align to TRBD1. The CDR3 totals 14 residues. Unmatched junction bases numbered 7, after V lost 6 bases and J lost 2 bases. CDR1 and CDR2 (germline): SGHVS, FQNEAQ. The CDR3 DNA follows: TGTGCCAGCAGTCCTGGGGACAGCCCCTACGAGCAGTACTTC. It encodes CASSPGDSPYEQYF.

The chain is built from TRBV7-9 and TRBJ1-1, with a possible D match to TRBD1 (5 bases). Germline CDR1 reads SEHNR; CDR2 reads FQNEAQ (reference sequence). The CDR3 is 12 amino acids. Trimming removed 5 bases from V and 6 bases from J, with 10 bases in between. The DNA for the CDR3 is TGTGCCAGCAGCCTAAAGGGGTCTGAAGCTTTCTTT. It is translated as CASSLKGSEAFF. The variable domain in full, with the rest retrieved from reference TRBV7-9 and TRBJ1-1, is DTGVSQNPRHKITKRGQNVTFRCDPISEHNRLYWYRQTLGQGPEFLTYFQNEAQLEKSRLLSDRFSAERPKGSFSTLEIQRTEQGDSAMYLCASSLKGSEAFFGQGTRLTVV.

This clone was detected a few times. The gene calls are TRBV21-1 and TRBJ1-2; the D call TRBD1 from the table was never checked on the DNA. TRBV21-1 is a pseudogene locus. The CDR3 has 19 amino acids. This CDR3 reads CASKKLQVLPPTLNYGYTF. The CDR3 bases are TGTGCCAGCAAGAAGCTACAGGTACTACCTCCAACCTTAAACTATGGCTACACCTTC.

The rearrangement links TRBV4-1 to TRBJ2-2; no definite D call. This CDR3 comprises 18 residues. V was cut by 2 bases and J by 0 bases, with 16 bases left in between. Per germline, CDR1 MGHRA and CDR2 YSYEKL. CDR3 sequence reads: CASSQLNTGGANTGELFF. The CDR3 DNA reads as TGCGCCAGCAGCCAACTTAATACGGGCGGAGCGAACACCGGGGAGCTGTTTTTT.

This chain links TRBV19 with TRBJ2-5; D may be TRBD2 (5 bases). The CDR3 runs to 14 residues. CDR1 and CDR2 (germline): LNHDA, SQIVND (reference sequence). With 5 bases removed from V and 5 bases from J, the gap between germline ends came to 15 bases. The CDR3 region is CASSPMGSEETQYF. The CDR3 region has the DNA TGTGCCAGTAGTCCGATGGGGAGCGAGGAGACCCAGTACTTC.

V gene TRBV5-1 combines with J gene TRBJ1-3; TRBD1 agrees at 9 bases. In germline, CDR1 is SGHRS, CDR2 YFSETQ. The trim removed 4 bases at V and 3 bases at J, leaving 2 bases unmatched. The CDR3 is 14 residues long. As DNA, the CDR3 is TGCGCCAGCAGCGGGACAGGGAGTGGAAACACCATATATTTT. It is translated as CASSGTGSGNTIYF.

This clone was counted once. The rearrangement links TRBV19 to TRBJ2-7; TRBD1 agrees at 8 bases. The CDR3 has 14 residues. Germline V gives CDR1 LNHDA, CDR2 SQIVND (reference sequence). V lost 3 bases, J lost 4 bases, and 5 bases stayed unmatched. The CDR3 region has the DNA TGTGCCAGTAGTATGGGGACAGGCTATTACGAGCAGTACTTC. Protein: CASSMGTGYYEQYF.